The sequence of this T cell receptor beta chain was determined in a study of T cell responses to AZD1222 COVID-19 vaccine (dated by TCRdb to the early 2020s). In terms of the full investigation: TCR sequencing was performed for about 240 trial participants, of whom about 200 were given two doses of AZD1222 and 26 were given two doses of MenACWY control vaccine. Trial participants were enrolled into age subgroups of 18-55, 56-69 and 70-plus years, which contained roughly 150, 30 and 60 TCR-sequenced participants, respectively.

The CDR3 regions of human TCRbeta chains were subjected to immunosequencing. The paper's processing steps were these. Repertoire TCRs were checked for matches against a reference library of SARS-CoV-2-specific TCRs that had been generated using the MIRA antigen-specificity platform. Breadth was defined as the fraction of unique TCRs that were SARS-CoV-2-associated, and depth was defined as the fraction of total T cells that were SARS-CoV-2-associated. Using the MIRA data, every spike-specific TCR was mapped to the spike region that the TCR reacted to and assigned to either a CD4 or a CD8 class. Log10-transformed breadth and depth values were compared by one-way ANOVA with Sidak's multiple comparisons tests. Sourced from immuneACCESS, this table was stored by TCRdb with only in-frame sequences that have V and J called. A share of the clones is absent; for the studies checked, an unresolved V gene accounts for under half, and the remainder has no known explanation. V and J calls and clone size are as listed in that table; D and trimming were resolved from the DNA. Recorded for this sample are 110,000 or so clones; approximately 90% of them occurred a single time. The top ten clones comprise approximately 6.5% of the sample.

About this clone itself: No cognate antigen has been identified for it. Base qualities are not recorded, but no much larger clone differs from it by a single base.

Study-wide conclusions, independent of this receptor: In the small 56-69-year group, the increase in depth fell short of significance, most likely because of low power. The vaccine-associated CD4 TCRs covered the entire spike protein, and the dominant responses fell in regions 160-218 and 743-854. Reportedly, almost half of the unique spike-specific TCRs recognized epitopes lying outside the regions that are mutated in the B.1.351 and B.1.1.7 variants. Spike-specific TCR breadth and depth rose significantly after two AZD1222 doses compared with day 0 and with MenACWY recipients. No day 14 peak-response samples were available, so repertoires were characterized only after the peak T cell response. Conclusions about previously exposed vaccinees are limited because only a handful of AZD1222 recipients were SARS-CoV-2 seropositive at baseline. Most participants were white British and females outnumbered males, and the authors suggested that clonal diversity may have been underestimated.

In the paper's terms, the time point label means: about 28 days (+/-7) after the second vaccine dose. AZD1222 recipients with second doses at about 4 weeks or about 12 weeks were pooled, because spike-specific TCR depth and breadth did not differ between schedules. The vaccinee samples were drawn from two UK trials, COV001 and COV002, one of which was a single-blind randomized controlled phase 2/3 trial testing AZD1222 (ChAdOx1 nCoV-19) in healthy adults. Trial participant PBMC samples were collected at day 0 and day 28 after the second dose for TCRbeta chain sequencing. V was cut back by 4 bases and J by 0 bases, leaving a gap of 17 bases between them. The CDR3 measures 18 amino acids from cysteine to phenylalanine. Kept here is only the CDR3 DNA, which spans 54 bases and is read in frame from base 1.

The receptor was derived from an adult who received the AZD1222 COVID-19 vaccine. This chain joins TRBV5-3 to TRBJ2-6; perhaps TRBD1 is the D gene, with 6 bases matching. TRBV5-3 is treated as an ORF (open reading frame) with a function not yet certain. Sequences were derived from peripheral blood, sampled 28 days after the second AZD1222 dose. DNA sequence: TGTGCCAGAAGCCCAATTGGGACACCAAACTCTGGGGCCAACGTCCTGACTTTC. It translates as CARSPIGTPNSGANVLTF.